This T cell receptor (beta chain) originates from a study of blood T cells in healthy people across ages. Germline-derived CDR1 and CDR2 are SGHTA and FQGNSA. This CDR3 has 16 amino acids. V dropped 10 bases and J dropped 0; count of bases not matched to a gene: 6. Together with a sample-barcoded 5' primer, a J-beta primer mix was included in a second PCR lasting about 7 to 11 cycles. A single record per CDR3 protein comes from TCRdb applying MiXCR to the 5' RACE reads. The sample lists about a million distinct CDR3 sequences; about 48% were seen once. This clonotype came up a few times. The clonotype was recovered from a young man in good health. The specimen was blood. The chain links TRBV7-2 to TRBJ2-2, with 12 bases identical to TRBD2. The CDR3 loop reads CAIPLAGGANTGELFF. DNA of the CDR3: TGTGCCATTCCACTAGCGGGGGGAGCGAACACCGGGGAGCTGTTTTTT.